The 6 T cell receptor beta chains below all came from one sample that was sequenced in a study of T-cell reconstitution after alpha-beta-depleted transplantation in children (dated by TCRdb to the mid-2010s). To prepare the library, PCR was applied. The instrument was an Illumina HiSeq 2500. Molecular barcoding was employed in the preparation of TCR libraries, with unique molecular identifiers being used to normalize TCRbeta repertoire quantification. In TCRdb, the public reads were trimmed at Q25 with fastp and aligned with MiXCR, with productive beta chains retained. Each CDR3 protein gets just one entry, which takes the most common genes and DNA from the rows behind it. The sample contains about 200,000 distinct CDR3 sequences, roughly 18% of them found a single time. 43% of the sample is in the top ten clones. The treatment or condition label on this specimen signifies: allogeneic hematopoietic cell transplantation with graft depleted of TCRalphabeta T cells and CD19 B cells.

The source material was PBMCs, mostly from graft donor cells, sampled 360 days after TCRalphabeta/CD19-depleted stem cell transplant. These receptors all stem from a male patient aged 2 to 9 who had a stem cell transplant for acute lymphoblastic leukemia, so the T cells may come from the graft donor.

The chain couples TRBV24-1 to TRBJ1-4; D is ambiguous. Per germline, CDR1 KGHDR and CDR2 SFDVKD. This CDR3 comprises 13 residues. Trimming removed 3 bases from V and 8 bases from J, with 9 bases in between. For the CDR3, the DNA is TGTGCCACCAGTGATCCCAGTAACGAAAAACTGTTTTTT. Translating gives CATSDPSNEKLFF.

V is TRBV4-3 and J is TRBJ1-1; a possible D gene is TRBD1 (5 bases). The CDR3 contains 14 residues. Germline V gene lookup returns CDR1 LGHNA and CDR2 YSLEER. Trimming cost V 0 bases and J 6 bases, with 11 bases left between them. The CDR3 DNA is TGCGCCAGCAGCCAAGATCGCAGGGTAGCTGAAGCTTTCTTT. It specifies CASSQDRRVAEAFF.

V is TRBV20-1 and J is TRBJ2-7; D perhaps matches TRBD2 (5 bases). This CDR3 is 12 amino acids long. Germline V gives CDR1 DFQATT, CDR2 SNEGSKA (reference sequence). Trimming left V 3 bases short and J 2 bases short, with 8 bases between. The CDR3 spells CSASGIAYEQYF. In DNA form, the CDR3 reads TGCAGTGCTAGCGGGATAGCCTACGAGCAGTACTTC.

This clonotype was recorded a few times. The chain links TRBV19 to TRBJ2-1, with TRBD1 identical over 8 bases. Germline V gives CDR1 LNHDA, CDR2 SQIVND (reference sequence). CDR3 length: 15 residues. Trimming at V came to 7 bases and at J to 4 bases, leaving 9 bases not matched to a gene. The CDR3 is CASTKMDRAYNEQFF. The CDR3 nucleotides are TGTGCCAGTACCAAAATGGACAGGGCATACAATGAGCAGTTCTTC. The full variable domain, in which reference TRBV19 and TRBJ2-1 provide the parts outside the CDR3, is DGGITQSPKYLFRKEGQNVTLSCEQNLNHDAMYWYRQDPGQGLRLIYYSQIVNDFQKGDIAEGYSVSREKKESFPLTVTSAQKNPTAFYLCASTKMDRAYNEQFFGPGTRLTVL.

This clonotype was observed at least ten times. The J gene is TRBJ2-1, the V gene TRBV12-3 or TRBV12-4; D call uncertain. Trimming removed 4 bases from V and 7 bases from J, with 5 bases in between. CDR3 length: 11 residues. This CDR3 is CASSSRNEQFF. The CDR3 DNA follows: TGTGCCAGCAGTTCCCGGAATGAGCAGTTCTTC.

V and J are TRBV7-9 and TRBJ2-7; 10 nucleotides align to TRBD1. Germline loops: CDR1 SEHNR, CDR2 FQNEAQ (reference sequence). V lost 6 bases, J lost 0 bases, and 2 bases stayed unmatched. The CDR3 runs to 14 residues. The CDR3 loop is CASRGQGVSYEQYF. CDR3 bases: TGTGCCAGCAGAGGACAGGGGGTCTCCTACGAGCAGTACTTC. Looking up the rest from reference TRBV7-9 and TRBJ2-7 gives the full variable domain: DTGVSQNPRHKITKRGQNVTFRCDPISEHNRLYWYRQTLGQGPEFLTYFQNEAQLEKSRLLSDRFSAERPKGSFSTLEIQRTEQGDSAMYLCASRGQGVSYEQYFGPGTRLTVT.